This entry features one T cell receptor beta chain sequence. What it binds is not known. This sample stems from a study of CXCR3-negative and CXCR3-positive naive CD8 T cells. Study-wide results and limits: No difference in surface CD5 was seen between naive subsets, and TCR strength was inferred from TRB CDR3 properties. Hydrophobicity was higher for TRB CDR3s found in CXCR3-positive naive cells than in CXCR3-negative naive cells. The study found comparably high diversity in both naive subsets and much lower diversity in memory CD8+ cells.

UMI-labeled 5' RACE yielded the TRB cDNA libraries. TCRdb re-called the 5' RACE reads and shows each CDR3 protein once, DNA omitted. The sample spans 150,000 to 180,000 distinct CDR3 sequences; the ten largest clones claim approximately 0.46%. This CDR3 contains 16 residues. The V gene's germline CDR1 is SEHNR and CDR2 FQNEAQ (reference sequence). The sequence came from a human donor in good health. Some clones in this sample may be carry-over from other donors' samples. This rearrangement joins TRBV7-9 to TRBJ2-2; TCRdb reports TRBD2, a call that lacks DNA to check it against. Sequenced sample: naive CXCR3+ CD8+ T cells from blood. The sample's subset: CD45RO-CCR7+CD27+CD95- naive CD8+ T cells expressing CXCR3 (TNR3+). CDR3 amino acids: CASSFAGPVNTGELFF.